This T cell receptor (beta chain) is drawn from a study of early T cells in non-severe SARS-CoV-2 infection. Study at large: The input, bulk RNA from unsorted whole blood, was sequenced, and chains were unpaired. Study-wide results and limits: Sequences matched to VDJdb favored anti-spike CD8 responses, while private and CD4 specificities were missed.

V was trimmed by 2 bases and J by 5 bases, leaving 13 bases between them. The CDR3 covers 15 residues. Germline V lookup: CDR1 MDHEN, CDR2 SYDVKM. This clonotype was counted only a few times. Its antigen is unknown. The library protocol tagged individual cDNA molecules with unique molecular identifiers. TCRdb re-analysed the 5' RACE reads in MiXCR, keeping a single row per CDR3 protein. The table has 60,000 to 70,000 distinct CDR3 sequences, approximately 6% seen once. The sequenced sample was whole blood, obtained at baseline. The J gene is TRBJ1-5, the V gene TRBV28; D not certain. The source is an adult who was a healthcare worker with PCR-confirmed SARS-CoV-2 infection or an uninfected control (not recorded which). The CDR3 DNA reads TGTGCCAGCAGTTTAGGGCAGCCTCGGGATCAGCCCCAGCATTTT. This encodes CASSLGQPRDQPQHF.